This T cell receptor (beta chain) was obtained from a study of blood T cell repertoires in COVID-19. About the study: Samples of COVID-19 (acute and convalescent) were obtained from the United States, Italy and Spain.

The CDR3 covers 17 residues. Germline loops: CDR1 MGHRA, CDR2 YSYEKL. After removal of 4 bases from V and 8 bases from J, the junction contained 12 bases not matched to a gene. The method was immunoSEQ multiplex PCR; TCRdb's version includes in-frame clones alone and lacks a portion of them. The data show about 82,000 clones, with approximately 79% seen just once and 2.5% to 3% held by the top ten. Material: peripheral blood. The chain links TRBV4-1 to TRBJ2-3; 13 nucleotides agree with TRBD2. This clonotype was obtained from a human donor with acute or convalescent COVID-19. The donor label of this sample is uncertain. DNA of the CDR3: TGCGCCAGCAGCCGAAGGACTAGCGGGGGACCCGAGGGTACGCAGTATTTT. Amino acids: CASSRRTSGGPEGTQYF.